The next 18 T cell receptor beta chains were all read from a single sample in a study of shared clonotypes between healthy human individuals. The protocol was immunoSEQ multiplex PCR, while the TCRdb copy is restricted to in-frame clones and leaves out a portion. The sample holds nearly 2 million clones, about 95% seen once. Positive CCR7 selection of CD45RO-negative cells yielded the naive CD8 cells, and terminally differentiated effector memory CD45RA+ cells were excluded. The sample comprised naive CD8+ T cells sorted from blood. The source of these receptors is a man between 18 and 35 years old in good health.

J is TRBJ1-1 and V is TRBV4-1; D might be TRBD1 (5 bases). This CDR3 region has 15 residues. CDR1 is MGHRA, CDR2 YSYEKL, per germline. V was cut by 0 bases and J by 4 bases, with 12 bases left in between. CDR3 amino acids: CASSQDGRGTTEAFF. In nucleotides, the CDR3 is TGCGCCAGCAGCCAAGACGGGAGGGGTACCACTGAAGCTTTCTTT.

The V gene is TRBV23-1, the J gene TRBJ1-5; the D gene is possibly TRBD1 (6 bases). TRBV23-1 is filed as an ORF, its function uncertain. Trimming cost V 7 bases and J 3 bases, with 13 bases left between them. The CDR3 is 14 residues long. DNA for the CDR3: TGCGCCAGCATCAACAGGGAGCTCAATCAGCCCCAGCATTTT. Translated, it gives CASINRELNQPQHF.

The chain has TRBV4-1 and TRBJ1-2; D possibly corresponds to TRBD1 (5 bases). Trimming removed 1 base from V and 2 bases from J, with 11 bases in between. Germline V lookup: CDR1 MGHRA, CDR2 YSYEKL. The CDR3 spans 15 residues. In nucleotides, the CDR3 is TGCGCCAGCAGCCAAGTAGGGGTCGCCAACTATGGCTACACCTTC. It codes for CASSQVGVANYGYTF.

V usage is TRBV6-5 and J usage is TRBJ2-5, with TRBD1 as a possible D gene (6 bases). V was clipped by 6 bases and J by 5 bases, with 16 bases between them. Germline V CDR1 and CDR2: MNHEY, SVGAGI. This CDR3 contains 14 residues. The CDR3: CASRGEQGTETQYF. As DNA, the CDR3 is TGTGCCAGCAGGGGGGAACAGGGAACCGAGACCCAGTACTTC.

V and J are TRBV29-1 and TRBJ2-7; TRBD2 matches 11 bases. The CDR3 is made up of 18 amino acids. The germline gives CDR1 SQVTM, CDR2 ANQGSEA. Unmatched junction bases numbered 15, after V lost 4 bases and J lost 1 base. The CDR3 DNA sequence: TGCAGCGTTGTGGGCGGAATTAGCGGGAGGGCAGCGTCCTACGAGCAGTACTTC. This encodes CSVVGGISGRAASYEQYF.

The chain employs TRBV28 and TRBJ2-7; no clear D. Trimming removed 5 bases at V and 3 bases at J, with 8 bases between. The CDR3 totals 12 residues. CDR1 is MDHEN and CDR2 is SYDVKM in the germline V gene. CDR3 protein: CASSDRIYEQYF. The CDR3 nucleotides are TGTGCCAGCAGTGACCGGATCTACGAGCAGTACTTC.

This clone was counted a single time. The chain couples TRBV7-2 to TRBJ2-1, with 7 bases matching TRBD2. Germline CDR1 is SGHTA and CDR2 is FQGNSA. CDR3 length: 13 residues. V shed 0 bases, J shed 9 bases, and the junction held 2 bases outside the gene matches. This CDR3 reads CASSLAGLSEQFF. CDR3 sequence (DNA): TGTGCCAGCAGCTTAGCGGGACTATCTGAGCAGTTCTTC.

The chain uses TRBV7-3 and TRBJ1-2; D not certain. The germline gives CDR1 SGHTA, CDR2 FQGTGA. V was trimmed by 3 bases and J by 2 bases, leaving 7 bases between them. CDR3 length: 13 residues. CDR3 bases: TGTGCCAGCAGCTTCTTCGGAAACTATGGCTACACCTTC. This encodes CASSFFGNYGYTF.

This chain uses TRBV7-9 with TRBJ2-7; D is possibly TRBD1 (8 bases). The V gene lost 3 bases and the J gene lost 5 bases, with 17 bases spanning the gap. Germline values: CDR1 SEHNR, CDR2 FQNEAQ (reference sequence). This CDR3 contains 15 residues. As DNA, the CDR3 is TGTGCCAGCAGCTTCTGGACAGGGACTAAGGACGAGCAGTACTTC. This codes for CASSFWTGTKDEQYF.

Written as DNA, the CDR3 is TGTGCCAGCAGTGATCCCGGGACAGCGAACACTGAAGCTTTCTTT. Translation: CASSDPGTANTEAFF. The chain carries TRBV25-1 and TRBJ1-1; 7 positions match TRBD1. The germline CDR1 and CDR2 sequences are MGHDK and SYGVNS. This CDR3 contains 15 residues. With 3 bases clipped from V and 1 base from J, the junction kept 5 bases outside the gene matches. The variable domain in full, with the rest retrieved from reference TRBV25-1 and TRBJ1-1, is EADIYQTPRYLVIGTGKKITLECSQTMGHDKMYWYQQDPGMELHLIHYSYGVNSTEKGDLSSESTVSRIRTEHFPLTLESARPSHTSQYLCASSDPGTANTEAFFGQGTRLTVV.

The chain has TRBV27 and TRBJ1-2; 8 bases are a match to TRBD1. CDR3 size: 14 residues. Germline CDR1 and CDR2: MNHEY and SMNVEV (reference sequence). Germline trimming cut 6 bases from V and 4 bases from J; bases unmatched to any gene: 7. CDR3 in amino acids: CASRPGQDTYGYTF. The CDR3 DNA is TGTGCCAGCAGGCCGGGACAGGACACCTATGGCTACACCTTC.

The chain links TRBV5-4 to TRBJ2-7, with 8 bases identical to TRBD1. Germline values: CDR1 SGHNT, CDR2 YYREEE (reference sequence). The CDR3 covers 15 residues. Germline trimming cut 2 bases from V and 7 bases from J; bases unmatched to any gene: 11. The CDR3 nucleotides are TGTGCCAGCAGCTTCTCGGTTCAGGGGGCGGGGGAGCAGTACTTC. Protein sequence: CASSFSVQGAGEQYF.

Remarks on this clone: Other DNA sequences in this specimen translate into the identical CDR3. This chain connects TRBV5-4 to TRBJ2-7; a weak D match, TRBD2 (5 bases). Germline V gene data show CDR1 as SGHNT and CDR2 as YYREEE (reference sequence). V lost 1 base to trimming and J lost 2 bases, with 7 bases between them. The CDR3 covers 13 residues. The CDR3 coding sequence is TGTGCCAGCAGCTTGAGAGGGACCTACGAGCAGTACTTC. Translated: CASSLRGTYEQYF.

The rearrangement joins TRBV6-5 to TRBJ1-4; weak D call: TRBD1 (5 bases). Germline loops: CDR1 MNHEY, CDR2 SVGAGI. Between the trimmed V and J ends, which lost 2 bases and 0 bases, there was a span of 10 bases. The CDR3 covers 16 residues. CDR3 in amino acids: CASSYLRGATNEKLFF. The CDR3 region has the DNA TGTGCCAGCAGTTACCTCCGGGGGGCAACTAATGAAAAACTGTTTTTT.

The chain carries TRBV6-5 and TRBJ2-2; 7 positions match TRBD1. The CDR3 length is 14 residues. Trimming cost V 7 bases and J 4 bases; bases outside gene matches: 6. Germline V gene sequence: CDR1 MNHEY, CDR2 SVGAGI. DNA for the CDR3: TGTGCCAGCACCATCGGGACAGCCACCGGGGAGCTGTTTTTT. Its translation is CASTIGTATGELFF.

DNA of the CDR3: TGTGCCAGCAGCTTCGGGACAGGGACCCACGAGCAGTACTTC. It is translated as CASSFGTGTHEQYF. This chain joins TRBV5-6 and TRBJ2-7, with 9 positions matching TRBD1. CDR3 length: 14 amino acids. The V gene end was trimmed by 2 bases and the J gene end by 5 bases; junction bases not matched to a gene: 5. Germline V gives CDR1 SGHDT, CDR2 YYEEEE.

In this sample, this clone turned up once. The V call is TRBV6-1, the J call TRBJ2-5, with a possible D match to TRBD1 (6 bases). Germline V lookup: CDR1 MNHNS, CDR2 SASEGT. The CDR3 length is 13 residues. V lost 4 bases and J lost 5, with 11 bases in between. CDR3 coding DNA: TGTGCCAGCAGTGGGGACATTGGGGAGACCCAGTACTTC. This sequence encodes CASSGDIGETQYF.

V gene TRBV4-1 combines with J gene TRBJ2-7; D not resolved. The CDR3 is made up of 14 amino acids. CDR1 is MGHRA, CDR2 YSYEKL, per germline. With 4 bases removed from V and 0 bases from J, the gap between germline ends came to 10 bases. CDR3 protein: CASSPMWDSYEQYF. As DNA, the CDR3 is TGCGCCAGCAGCCCCATGTGGGACTCCTACGAGCAGTACTTC.